Following are 32 T cell receptor beta chains from one sample sequenced in a study of cytomegalovirus exposure and HLA in healthy donors. With 60 Vbeta and 13 Jbeta primers, the PCR was carried out. The data were produced by immunoSEQ multiplex PCR, yet TCRdb's version contains in-frame clones alone and is incomplete. The sample lists roughly 130,000 clones, more than 70% seen once, with more than 0.9% in the top ten. The source material was PBMCs. The source of these receptors is a male donor in good health and CMV-seropositive.

V is TRBV27 and J is TRBJ1-2; D ambiguous. V lost 0 bases and J lost 2, with 10 bases in between. The CDR3 runs 15 residues. Looked up from germline, CDR1 is MNHEY and CDR2 is SMNVEV (reference sequence). The DNA for the CDR3 is TGTGCCAGCAGTTTATCGGTGTACAGCAACTATGGCTACACCTTC. Translation gives CASSLSVYSNYGYTF.

This chain uses TRBV7-6 with TRBJ2-7, with D possibly TRBD2 on 6 matching bases. Germline CDR1 SGHVS, CDR2 FNYEAQ. Trimming shortened V by 2 bases and J by 2 bases, and 19 bases separated the two germline ends. This CDR3 has 17 residues. The CDR3 coding sequence is TGTGCCAGCAGCTTAATGGGCGTTGGGACGGGAGCCTACGAGCAGTACTTC. This codes for CASSLMGVGTGAYEQYF. The whole variable domain, filled in from reference TRBV7-6 and TRBJ2-7, reads GAGVSQSPRYKVTKRGQDVALRCDPISGHVSLYWYRQALGQGPEFLTYFNYEAQQDKSGLPNDRFSAERPEGSISTLTIQRTEQRDSAMYRCASSLMGVGTGAYEQYFGPGTRLTVT.

V is TRBV5-4 and J is TRBJ1-6; the match to TRBD1 covers 8 bases. J lost 9 bases, V lost 4 bases, and 15 bases had no gene match. The germline V gene has CDR1 SGHNT and CDR2 YYREEE (reference sequence). CDR3 length equals 17 residues. The CDR3 sequence is CASSLAQGQGGGSPLHF. The DNA for the CDR3 is TGTGCCAGCAGCCTGGCTCAAGGACAGGGCGGTGGTTCACCCCTCCACTTT.

This chain joins TRBV5-5 and TRBJ1-1, with TRBD1 as a possible D gene (5 bases). Germline loops: CDR1 SGHKS, CDR2 YYEKEE (reference sequence). V lost 2 bases and J lost 5, with 19 bases in between. The CDR3 contains 16 residues. CDR3 loop: CASSFTGDLVWTEAFF. CDR3 sequence (DNA): TGTGCCAGCAGCTTCACGGGGGATTTGGTGTGGACTGAAGCTTTCTTT.

The chain combines TRBV6-1 with TRBJ2-7; tentative D call: TRBD1 (5 bases). V lost 6 bases and J 4 bases, leaving 16 bases between the germline ends. The germline gives CDR1 MNHNS, CDR2 SASEGT. CDR3 length equals 14 residues. This chain's CDR3 is CASSQGSPQYEQYF. The CDR3, as DNA: TGTGCCAGCAGCCAGGGATCCCCTCAATACGAGCAGTACTTC.

The chain combines TRBV4-2 with TRBJ2-1, with TRBD2 matching over 11 bases. The germline CDR1 and CDR2 sequences are LGHNA and YNFKEQ. There are 17 residues in the CDR3. Germline trimming cut 2 bases from V and 7 bases from J; bases unmatched to any gene: 10. The CDR3 sequence: CASSQSPGTSGKNEQFF. The DNA of the CDR3 is TGTGCCAGCAGCCAAAGCCCCGGGACTAGCGGTAAAAATGAGCAGTTCTTC.

The chain couples TRBV4-3 to TRBJ1-2; the match to TRBD1 covers 9 bases. The V and J ends lost 1 base and 4 bases, in that order; junction bases with no gene match: 7. Germline V lookup: CDR1 LGHNA, CDR2 YSLEER. CDR3 length: 16 residues. This CDR3 reads CASSQVGTGCGYGYTF. The DNA for the CDR3 is TGCGCCAGCAGCCAAGTTGGGACAGGGTGTGGCTATGGCTACACCTTC.

This chain joins TRBV18 and TRBJ1-3; 9 bases match TRBD1. V gave up 1 base and J gave up 0 bases; unmatched junction bases: 4. The CDR3 is 17 amino acids. The germline gives CDR1 KGHSH, CDR2 LQKENI. CDR3 coding DNA: TGTGCCAGCTCACCACGGACAGGGGCCTTCTCTGGAAACACCATATATTTT. It yields the protein CASSPRTGAFSGNTIYF.

The V call is TRBV5-1, the J call TRBJ2-3; TRBD2 matches at 13 bases. CDR3 length equals 15 residues. The ends lost 4 bases at V and 4 bases at J; junction bases unmatched: 3. The germline CDR1 and CDR2 sequences are SGHRS and YFSETQ. The CDR3 sequence is CASSAGTSGADTQYF. In DNA, the CDR3 is TGCGCCAGCAGCGCCGGGACTAGCGGGGCAGATACGCAGTATTTT. Full variable domain (outside the CDR3, taken from reference TRBV5-1 and TRBJ2-3): KAGVTQTPRYLIKTRGQQVTLSCSPISGHRSVSWYQQTPGQGLQFLFEYFSETQRNKGNFPGRFSGRQFSNSRSEMNVSTLELGDSALYLCASSAGTSGADTQYFGPGTRLTVL.

The gene calls are TRBV28 and TRBJ2-6; maybe TRBD1 (5 bases). Germline V lookup: CDR1 MDHEN, CDR2 SYDVKM. This CDR3 comprises 17 residues. The V and J ends lost 2 bases and 0 bases respectively, with 11 bases between them. In DNA, the CDR3 is TGTGCCAGCAGTTTAAGTGGGGCGGACTCTGGGGCCAACGTCCTGACTTTC. Protein sequence: CASSLSGADSGANVLTF.

In its sample, this clone was seen once. V is TRBV29-1 and J is TRBJ1-2, with TRBD1 as a possible D gene (5 bases). Germline V gene sequence: CDR1 SQVTM, CDR2 ANQGSEA. V shed 8 bases and J shed 6 bases, with 19 bases lying between them. This CDR3 contains 13 residues. CDR3 sequence reads: CSHAGVGIDGYTF. CDR3 nucleotides: TGCAGCCACGCGGGGGTGGGGATCGATGGCTACACCTTC. Full variable domain (missing parts from reference TRBV29-1 and TRBJ1-2): SAVISQKPSRDICQRGTSLTIQCQVDSQVTMMFWYRQQPGQSLTLIATANQGSEATYESGFVIDKFPISRPNLTFSTLTVSNMSPEDSSIYLCSHAGVGIDGYTFGSGTRLTVV.

The chain carries TRBV7-2 and TRBJ2-5; TRBD2 aligns across 11 bases. This CDR3 has 17 residues. Germline CDR1 reads SGHTA; CDR2 reads FQGNSA. J gave up 5 bases and V 2 bases, and 10 bases lay outside the gene matches. Here the CDR3 DNA reads TGTGCCAGCAGCTTATCCGTTAGCGGGGGGGCTGGGGAGACCCAGTACTTC. It encodes CASSLSVSGGAGETQYF.

The rearrangement uses TRBV19 and TRBJ1-2; 9 bases fit TRBD1. This CDR3 contains 15 residues. V lost 4 bases and J lost 6; bases outside the gene matches: 9. CDR1 and CDR2 (germline): LNHDA, SQIVND (reference sequence). The CDR3 protein is CASSTDRGLLNGYTF. CDR3 DNA sequence: TGTGCCAGTAGTACGGACAGGGGTCTCTTGAATGGCTACACCTTC.

The chain carries TRBV9 and TRBJ2-1; D is unclear. Trimming left V 0 bases short and J 4 bases short, with 14 bases between. The length of the CDR3 is 16 residues. CDR1 is SGDLS and CDR2 is YYNGEE in the germline V gene. For the CDR3, the DNA is TGTGCCAGCAGCGTAGGGCCGGAACTAATTTACAATGAGCAGTTCTTC. This gives the protein CASSVGPELIYNEQFF.

J is TRBJ1-1 and V is TRBV5-6; no firm D call. The germline CDR1 and CDR2 sequences are SGHDT and YYEEEE. The V end was cut by 4 bases, the J end by 4 bases, with 20 bases between. CDR3 size: 16 residues. CDR3 DNA sequence: TGTGCCAGCAGCCCCCGCTCGGGTAGGATGGCCACTGAAGCTTTCTTT. Translating gives CASSPRSGRMATEAFF.

V gene TRBV27 combines with J gene TRBJ1-1; 7 bases agree with TRBD1. This CDR3 contains 13 residues. Losses at the gene ends were 6 bases for V and 3 bases for J; bases not matched to a gene: 4. The germline V gene encodes CDR1 MNHEY and CDR2 SMNVEV (reference sequence). For the CDR3, the DNA is TGTGCCAGCAGGGGGGACAGCTACACTGAAGCTTTCTTT. Protein: CASRGDSYTEAFF.

This chain links TRBV19 with TRBJ2-5; D may be TRBD1 (8 bases). This CDR3 contains 13 residues. Trimming stripped 8 bases from V and 2 bases from J, with 12 bases between. CDR1 and CDR2 (germline): LNHDA, SQIVND (reference sequence). The CDR3 region has the DNA TGTGCCAGTTCACAGGGGGGGCAAGAGACCCAGTACTTC. This codes for CASSQGGQETQYF.

The DNA of the CDR3 is TGTGCCAGCAGTTACAACCTACGGCAGGTGGCCCCCCTCCACTTT. It yields the protein CASSYNLRQVAPLHF. V gene TRBV6-5 combines with J gene TRBJ1-6, with unresolved D. The CDR3 consists of 15 residues. Trimming pared 2 bases from V and 13 bases from J, leaving 18 bases between. The V gene's germline CDR1 is MNHEY and CDR2 SVGAGI.

The gene calls are TRBV7-2 and TRBJ1-5, with 7 bases that match TRBD1. Germline values: CDR1 SGHTA, CDR2 FQGNSA. With 4 bases clipped from V and 2 bases from J, the junction kept 2 bases outside the gene matches. The CDR3 totals 14 residues. As DNA, the CDR3 is TGTGCCAGCAGCTCCGACAGGGGCAATCAGCCCCAGCATTTT. Its translation is CASSSDRGNQPQHF.

The rearrangement uses TRBV5-1 and TRBJ2-3, with 9 positions matching TRBD2. CDR1 is SGHRS and CDR2 is YFSETQ in the germline V gene. This CDR3 is 17 amino acids long. Trimming removed 0 bases from V and 3 bases from J; junction bases left unmatched: 8. CDR3 in DNA: TGCGCCAGCAGCTTGGTATCGGCGGGGGGGCCGACAGATACGCAGTATTTT. This gives the protein CASSLVSAGGPTDTQYF. The full variable domain, its missing parts supplied by reference TRBV5-1 and TRBJ2-3, is KAGVTQTPRYLIKTRGQQVTLSCSPISGHRSVSWYQQTPGQGLQFLFEYFSETQRNKGNFPGRFSGRQFSNSRSEMNVSTLELGDSALYLCASSLVSAGGPTDTQYFGPGTRLTVL.

A few counts support this clone. This sequence joins TRBV18 and TRBJ2-7; the D gene is possibly TRBD2 (5 bases). Germline loops: CDR1 KGHSH, CDR2 LQKENI. The CDR3 sequence is 14 residues long. The V gene lost 4 bases and the J gene lost 0 bases, with 10 bases spanning the gap. CDR3: CASSLLGSSYEQYF. CDR3 coding DNA: TGTGCCAGCTCACTTCTGGGGAGCTCCTACGAGCAGTACTTC.

Note on this clone: Other DNA sequences within the sample encode an identical CDR3. The chain carries TRBV19 and TRBJ1-1, with a tentative D call TRBD1 (5 bases). Looked up from germline, CDR1 is LNHDA and CDR2 is SQIVND (reference sequence). V lost 9 bases and J 3 bases, leaving 11 bases between the germline ends. CDR3 size: 12 residues. The DNA for the CDR3 is TGTGCCAGCATAGACAGATACACTGAAGCTTTCTTT. This gives the protein CASIDRYTEAFF.

The V gene is TRBV6-6, the J gene TRBJ2-6; TRBD1 is a possible D gene (5 bases). Deletions cut 6 bases from V and 0 bases from J, with 9 bases between. Germline loops: CDR1 MNHNY, CDR2 SVGAGI (reference sequence). There are 15 residues in the CDR3. CDR3 sequence: CASSLRDSGANVLTF. CDR3 nucleotides: TGTGCCAGCAGCCTCAGGGACTCTGGGGCCAACGTCCTGACTTTC.

This clone was counted once. The V and J genes are TRBV6-5 and TRBJ2-5; weak D call: TRBD2 (6 bases). The CDR3 runs 15 residues. V gave up 0 bases and J gave up 1 base, with 9 bases separating them. CDR1 is MNHEY and CDR2 is SVGAGI in the germline V gene. As DNA, the CDR3 is TGTGCCAGCAGTTACTCCGCTAGCGCCCAAGAGACCCAGTACTTC. Amino acid sequence: CASSYSASAQETQYF.

J is TRBJ2-2 and V is TRBV5-1, with 10 bases that match TRBD2. The J segment lost 6 bases and the V segment lost 0 bases, leaving 5 bases of the junction unmatched. From germline, CDR1 is SGHRS and CDR2 YFSETQ. The CDR3 sequence is 16 residues long. CDR3 sequence (DNA): TGCGCCAGCAGCTTGGACAGCGGGGGGGCCGCCGGGGAGCTGTTTTTT. Its translation: CASSLDSGGAAGELFF. The entire variable domain, with the rest obtained from reference TRBV5-1 and TRBJ2-2, is as follows: KAGVTQTPRYLIKTRGQQVTLSCSPISGHRSVSWYQQTPGQGLQFLFEYFSETQRNKGNFPGRFSGRQFSNSRSEMNVSTLELGDSALYLCASSLDSGGAAGELFFGEGSRLTVL.

V is TRBV4-2 and J is TRBJ2-1; TRBD2 agrees at 8 bases. Germline values: CDR1 LGHNA, CDR2 YNFKEQ. The CDR3 has 14 residues. Germline trimming cut 3 bases from V and 4 bases from J; bases unmatched to any gene: 2. CDR3 region: CASSQGLEYNEQFF. The CDR3 region has the DNA TGTGCCAGCAGCCAGGGACTAGAGTACAATGAGCAGTTCTTC.

This clone appeared once. The genes are TRBV18 and TRBJ1-5, with D possibly matching TRBD1 (5 bases). Looked up from germline, CDR1 is KGHSH and CDR2 is LQKENI. The germline V and J ends were trimmed by 1 base and 3 bases, with 13 bases remaining between them. The CDR3 is made up of 16 amino acids. This chain's CDR3 is CASSPRGYDPNQPQHF. CDR3 bases: TGTGCCAGCTCACCACGGGGCTACGACCCCAATCAGCCCCAGCATTTT.

V and J are TRBV7-9 and TRBJ1-1, with TRBD1 as a possible D gene (5 bases). The CDR3 contains 14 residues. Germline CDR1 is SEHNR and CDR2 is FQNEAQ (reference sequence). V lost 0 bases and J lost 4, with 9 bases in between. DNA of the CDR3: TGTGCCAGCAGCTTAGCACAGGATGGCACTGAAGCTTTCTTT. Translation gives CASSLAQDGTEAFF.

The chain links TRBV2 to TRBJ2-2, with 11 bases aligning to TRBD2. V gave up 6 bases and J gave up 2 bases; unmatched junction bases: 2. The germline CDR1 and CDR2 sequences are SNHLY and FYNNEI. The CDR3 is made up of 15 amino acids. For the CDR3, the DNA is TGTGCCAGCAGCGGACTAGCGGGCAACACCGGGGAGCTGTTTTTT. Its translation is CASSGLAGNTGELFF.

The chain recombines TRBV12-5 with TRBJ1-2, with D possibly matching TRBD1 (5 bases). CDR3 size: 13 residues. Looked up from germline, CDR1 is LGHNT and CDR2 is FRNRAP. Trimming pared 6 bases from V and 6 bases from J, leaving 14 bases between. CDR3 DNA sequence: TGTGCTAGTGGACTAGGGAGGGGTGATGGCTACACCTTC. Protein sequence: CASGLGRGDGYTF. Complete variable domain (other parts from reference TRBV12-5 and TRBJ1-2): DARVTQTPRHKVTEMGQEVTMRCQPILGHNTVFWYRQTMMQGLELLAYFRNRAPLDDSGMPKDRFSAEMPDATLATLKIQPSEPRDSAVYFCASGLGRGDGYTFGSGTRLTVV.

The V call is TRBV18, the J call TRBJ2-1, with 8 bases matching TRBD1. Looked up from germline, CDR1 is KGHSH and CDR2 is LQKENI. V was clipped by 1 base and J by 5 bases; unmatched bases: 7. This CDR3 has 16 amino acids. The DNA for the CDR3 is TGTGCCAGCTCACCACGTTTCGGGACAGGTAACAATGAGCAGTTCTTC. As protein: CASSPRFGTGNNEQFF. The full variable domain, its missing parts supplied by reference TRBV18 and TRBJ2-1, is NAGVMQNPRHLVRRRGQEARLRCSPMKGHSHVYWYRQLPEEGLKFMVYLQKENIIDESGMPKERFSAEFPKEGPSILRIQQVVRGDSAAYFCASSPRFGTGNNEQFFGPGTRLTVL.

This clone was seen more than once but under ten times. Compared with germline, one end of the junction differs, possibly owing to a read error. The rearrangement links TRBV2 to TRBJ2-1, with 10 bases lining up with TRBD2. The germline gives CDR1 SNHLY, CDR2 FYNNEI. This CDR3 region has 16 residues. The CDR3 spells CASSQASGGFYNEQFF. The CDR3 region has the DNA TGTGCCAGCAGTCAAGCTAGCGGGGGCTTCTACAATGAGCAGTTCTTC.